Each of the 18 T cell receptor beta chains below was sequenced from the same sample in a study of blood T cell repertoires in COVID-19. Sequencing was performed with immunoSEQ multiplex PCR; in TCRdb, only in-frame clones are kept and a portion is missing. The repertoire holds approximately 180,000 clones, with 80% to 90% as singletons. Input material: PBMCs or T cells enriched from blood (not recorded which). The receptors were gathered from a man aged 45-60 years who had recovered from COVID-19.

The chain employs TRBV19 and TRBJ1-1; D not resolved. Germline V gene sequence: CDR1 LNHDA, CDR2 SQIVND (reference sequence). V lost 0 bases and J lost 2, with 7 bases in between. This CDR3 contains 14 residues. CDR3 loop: CASSIERVNTEAFF. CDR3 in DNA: TGTGCCAGTAGTATAGAACGGGTCAACACTGAAGCTTTCTTT. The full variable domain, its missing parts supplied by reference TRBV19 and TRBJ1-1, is DGGITQSPKYLFRKEGQNVTLSCEQNLNHDAMYWYRQDPGQGLRLIYYSQIVNDFQKGDIAEGYSVSREKKESFPLTVTSAQKNPTAFYLCASSIERVNTEAFFGQGTRLTVV.

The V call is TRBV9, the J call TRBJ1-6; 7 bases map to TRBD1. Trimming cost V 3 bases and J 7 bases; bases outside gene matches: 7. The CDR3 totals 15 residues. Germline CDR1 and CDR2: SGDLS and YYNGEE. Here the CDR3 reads CASSGSGTANSPLHF. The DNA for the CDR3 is TGTGCCAGCAGCGGATCCGGGACAGCGAATTCACCCCTCCACTTT.

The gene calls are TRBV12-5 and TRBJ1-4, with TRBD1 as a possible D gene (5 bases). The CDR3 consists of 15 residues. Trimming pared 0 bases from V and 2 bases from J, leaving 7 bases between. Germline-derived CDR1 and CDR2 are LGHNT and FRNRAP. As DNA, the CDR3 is TGTGCTAGTGGTTTGGTACGGGGGACTAATGAAAAACTGTTTTTT. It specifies CASGLVRGTNEKLFF.

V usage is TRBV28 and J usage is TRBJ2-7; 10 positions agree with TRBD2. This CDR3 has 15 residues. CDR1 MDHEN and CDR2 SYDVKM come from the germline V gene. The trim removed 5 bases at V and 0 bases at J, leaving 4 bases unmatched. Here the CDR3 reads CASSAPSGSSYEQYF. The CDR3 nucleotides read TGTGCCAGCAGTGCACCTAGCGGGAGCTCCTACGAGCAGTACTTC.

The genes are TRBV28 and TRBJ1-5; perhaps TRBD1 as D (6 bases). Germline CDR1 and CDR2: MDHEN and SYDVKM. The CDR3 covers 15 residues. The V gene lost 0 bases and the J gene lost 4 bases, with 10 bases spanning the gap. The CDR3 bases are TGTGCCAGCAGTTTATGGGGGGCTCGAAATCAGCCCCAGCATTTT. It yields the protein CASSLWGARNQPQHF.

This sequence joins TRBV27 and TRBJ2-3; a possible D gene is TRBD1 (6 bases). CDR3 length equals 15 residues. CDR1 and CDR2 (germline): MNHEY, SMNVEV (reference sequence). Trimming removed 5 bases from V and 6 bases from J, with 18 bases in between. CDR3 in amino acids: CASSVFRGGVDTQYF. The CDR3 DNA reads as TGTGCCAGCAGTGTGTTCCGAGGGGGAGTCGATACGCAGTATTTT.

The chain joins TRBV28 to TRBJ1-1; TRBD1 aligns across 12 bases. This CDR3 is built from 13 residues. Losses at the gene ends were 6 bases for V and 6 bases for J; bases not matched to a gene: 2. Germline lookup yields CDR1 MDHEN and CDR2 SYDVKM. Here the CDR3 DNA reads TGTGCCAGCAGGGGACAGGGGGCCCCTGAAGCTTTCTTT. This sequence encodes CASRGQGAPEAFF.

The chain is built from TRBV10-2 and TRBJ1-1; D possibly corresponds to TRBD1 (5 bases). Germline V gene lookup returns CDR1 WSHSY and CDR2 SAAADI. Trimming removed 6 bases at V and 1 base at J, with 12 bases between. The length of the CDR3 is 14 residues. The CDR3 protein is CASRDDRKNTEAFF. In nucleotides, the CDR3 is TGCGCCAGCAGAGACGACAGAAAGAACACTGAAGCTTTCTTT.

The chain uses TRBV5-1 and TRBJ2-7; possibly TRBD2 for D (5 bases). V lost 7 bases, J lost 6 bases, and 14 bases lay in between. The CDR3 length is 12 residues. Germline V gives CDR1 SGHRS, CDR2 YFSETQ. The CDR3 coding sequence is TGCGCCAGCCTCTCGGGGTCTCGCGAGCAGTACTTC. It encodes CASLSGSREQYF.

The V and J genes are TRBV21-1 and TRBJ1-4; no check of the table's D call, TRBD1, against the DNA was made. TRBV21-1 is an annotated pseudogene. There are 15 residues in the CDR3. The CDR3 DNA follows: TGTGCCAGCCGGGGACAGGGAGCAACTAATGAAAAACTGTTTTTT. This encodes CASRGQGATNEKLFF.

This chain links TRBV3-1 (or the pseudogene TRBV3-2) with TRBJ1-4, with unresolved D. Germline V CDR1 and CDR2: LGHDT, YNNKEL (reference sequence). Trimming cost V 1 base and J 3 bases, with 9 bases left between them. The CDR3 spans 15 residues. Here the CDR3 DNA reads TGTGCCAGCAGCCAAGGAAACAACGCTAATGAAAAACTGTTTTTT. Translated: CASSQGNNANEKLFF.

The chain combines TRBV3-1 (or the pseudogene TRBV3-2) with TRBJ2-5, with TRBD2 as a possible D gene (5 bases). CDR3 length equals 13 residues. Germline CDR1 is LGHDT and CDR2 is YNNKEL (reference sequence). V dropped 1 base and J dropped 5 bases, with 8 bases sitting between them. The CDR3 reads CASSQASRETQYF. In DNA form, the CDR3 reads TGTGCCAGCAGCCAAGCTAGCCGGGAGACCCAGTACTTC.

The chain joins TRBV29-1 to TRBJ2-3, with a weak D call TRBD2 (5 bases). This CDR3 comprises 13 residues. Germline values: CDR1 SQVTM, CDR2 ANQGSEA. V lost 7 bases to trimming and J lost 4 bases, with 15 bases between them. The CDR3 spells CSGLVPGSDTQYF. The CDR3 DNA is TGCAGCGGCCTGGTCCCGGGGTCAGATACGCAGTATTTT.

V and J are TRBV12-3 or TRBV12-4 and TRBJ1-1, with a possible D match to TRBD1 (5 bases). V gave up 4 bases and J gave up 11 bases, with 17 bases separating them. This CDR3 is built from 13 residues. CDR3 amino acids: CASSSTAAMKAFF. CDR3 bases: TGTGCCAGCAGTTCGACAGCCGCAATGAAGGCTTTCTTT.

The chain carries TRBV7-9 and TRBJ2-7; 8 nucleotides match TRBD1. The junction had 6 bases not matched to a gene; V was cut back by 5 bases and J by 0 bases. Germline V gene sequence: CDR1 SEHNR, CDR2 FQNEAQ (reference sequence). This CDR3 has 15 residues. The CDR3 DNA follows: TGTGCCAGCAGCGGAGGACAGGGCAGCTCCTACGAGCAGTACTTC. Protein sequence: CASSGGQGSSYEQYF.

CDR3 amino acids: CSVEAGGQEYQETQYF. CDR3 sequence (DNA): TGCAGCGTTGAAGCGGGGGGGCAGGAGTACCAAGAGACCCAGTACTTC. The V and J genes are TRBV29-1 and TRBJ2-5, with TRBD2 matching over 8 bases. Germline CDR1 and CDR2: SQVTM and ANQGSEA. CDR3 size: 16 residues. V shed 1 base and J 0 bases; nucleotides not matched to a gene: 7. The whole variable domain, filled in from reference TRBV29-1 and TRBJ2-5, reads SAVISQKPSRDICQRGTSLTIQCQVDSQVTMMFWYRQQPGQSLTLIATANQGSEATYESGFVIDKFPISRPNLTFSTLTVSNMSPEDSSIYLCSVEAGGQEYQETQYFGPGTRLLVL.

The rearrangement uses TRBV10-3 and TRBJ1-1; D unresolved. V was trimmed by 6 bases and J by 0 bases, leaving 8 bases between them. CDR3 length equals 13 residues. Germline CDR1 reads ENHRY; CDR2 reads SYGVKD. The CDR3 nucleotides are TGTGCCATCAGACCCGACATGAACACTGAAGCTTTCTTT. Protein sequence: CAIRPDMNTEAFF.

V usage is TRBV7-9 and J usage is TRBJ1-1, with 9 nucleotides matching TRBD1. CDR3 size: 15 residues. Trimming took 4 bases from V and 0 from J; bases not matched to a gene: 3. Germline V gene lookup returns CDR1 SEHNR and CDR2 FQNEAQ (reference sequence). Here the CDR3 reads CASSSRTGVNTEAFF. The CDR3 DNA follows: TGTGCCAGCAGCTCGAGGACAGGGGTGAACACTGAAGCTTTCTTT.